This TCR beta chain was profiled in a study of a mutant IDH1 vaccine in newly diagnosed glioma. The overall study: Treated patients had a mean age of about 40 years and a sex split that was around 60% male and roughly 38% female. The earlier regimen, radiotherapy, temozolomide, or both, was most often both. Notes on the study in general: Top peripheral T cell clonotype shifts appeared unrelated to pseudoprogression.

Time point of the sample: baseline, week 1 (first vaccination visit). Specified treatment: pre-vaccination baseline after standard-of-care therapy. Donors' newly diagnosed IDH1-mutant WHO grade 3 or 4 astrocytomas lacked nuclear ATRX. Libraries were prepared by immunoSEQ multiplex PCR; TCRdb keeps only in-frame clonotypes and omits some of them. The sample lists approximately 67,000 clones, around 83% occurring once. To note about this clone: The antigen is not known.

V was clipped by 3 bases and J by 1 base; unmatched bases: 3. The CDR3 is made up of 15 amino acids. Germline CDR1 and CDR2: SGHDT and YYEEEE. The sequences come from peripheral blood mononuclear cells (PBMCs), collected from a glioma patient treated with radiotherapy, temozolomide or both. The clonotype was recovered from a woman under 30 with glioma. Some clones in this sample may be carry-over from other donors' samples. The chain uses TRBV5-6 and TRBJ2-7, with 11 bases that match TRBD1. The CDR3 here is CASSSGQGDSYEQYF. CDR3 DNA: TGTGCCAGCAGCTCGGGACAGGGGGATTCCTACGAGCAGTACTTC. Variable domain in full (rest from reference TRBV5-6 and TRBJ2-7): DAGVTQSPTHLIKTRGQQVTLRCSPKSGHDTVSWYQQALGQGPQFIFQYYEEEERQRGNFPDRFSGHQFPNYSSELNVNALLLGDSALYLCASSSGQGDSYEQYFGPGTRLTVT.